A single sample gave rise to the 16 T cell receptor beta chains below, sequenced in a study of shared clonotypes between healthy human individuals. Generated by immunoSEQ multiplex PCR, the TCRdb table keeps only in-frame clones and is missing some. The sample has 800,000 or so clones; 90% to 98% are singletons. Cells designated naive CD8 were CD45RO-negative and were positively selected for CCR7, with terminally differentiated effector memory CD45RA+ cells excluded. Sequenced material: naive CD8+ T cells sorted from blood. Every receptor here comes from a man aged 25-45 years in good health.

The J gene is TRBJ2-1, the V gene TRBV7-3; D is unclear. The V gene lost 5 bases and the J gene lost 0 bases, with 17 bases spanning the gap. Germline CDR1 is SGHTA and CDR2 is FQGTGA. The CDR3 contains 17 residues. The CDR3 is CASSRDQSQSSYNEQFF. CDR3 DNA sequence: TGTGCCAGCAGCCGAGACCAGAGCCAGAGCTCCTACAATGAGCAGTTCTTC.

DNA for the CDR3: TGTGCCTCCAAGGGTGGTTCCGGGGAGCTGTTTTTT. This gives the protein CASKGGSGELFF. This chain uses TRBV11-2 with TRBJ2-2; D ambiguous. The CDR3 covers 12 residues. From germline, CDR1 is SGHAT and CDR2 FQNNGV. V gave up 11 bases and J gave up 6 bases, with 13 bases separating them.

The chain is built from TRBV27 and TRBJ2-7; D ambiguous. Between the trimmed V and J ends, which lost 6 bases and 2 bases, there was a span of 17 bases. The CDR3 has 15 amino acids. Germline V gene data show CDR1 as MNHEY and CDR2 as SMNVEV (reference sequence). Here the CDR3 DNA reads TGTGCCAGCAGCTCGATAGGAGAAGACCCCTACGAGCAGTACTTC. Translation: CASSSIGEDPYEQYF.

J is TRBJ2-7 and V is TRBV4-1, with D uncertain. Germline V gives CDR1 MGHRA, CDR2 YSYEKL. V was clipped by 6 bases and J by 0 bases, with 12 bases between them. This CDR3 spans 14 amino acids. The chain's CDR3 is CASSLTPLSYEQYF. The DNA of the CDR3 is TGCGCCAGCAGTCTCACCCCCCTCTCCTACGAGCAGTACTTC.

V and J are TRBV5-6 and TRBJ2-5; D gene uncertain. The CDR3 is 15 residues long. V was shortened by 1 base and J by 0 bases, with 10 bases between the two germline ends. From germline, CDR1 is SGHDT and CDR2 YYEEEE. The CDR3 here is CASSLPGWDQETQYF. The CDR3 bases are TGTGCCAGCAGCTTGCCAGGATGGGACCAAGAGACCCAGTACTTC.

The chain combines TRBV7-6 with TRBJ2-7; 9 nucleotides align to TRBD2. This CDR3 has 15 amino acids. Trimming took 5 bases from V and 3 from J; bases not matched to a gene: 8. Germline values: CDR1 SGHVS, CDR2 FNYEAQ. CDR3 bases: TGTGCCAGCAGCCATAGCGGGAGTAGTAGCTACGAGCAGTACTTC. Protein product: CASSHSGSSSYEQYF.

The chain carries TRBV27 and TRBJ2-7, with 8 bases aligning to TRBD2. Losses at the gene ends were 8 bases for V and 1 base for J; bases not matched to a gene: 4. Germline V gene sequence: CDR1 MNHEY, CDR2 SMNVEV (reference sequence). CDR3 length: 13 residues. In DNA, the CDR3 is TGTGCCAGCCTGGGACTAGGTTCCTACGAGCAGTACTTC. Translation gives CASLGLGSYEQYF.

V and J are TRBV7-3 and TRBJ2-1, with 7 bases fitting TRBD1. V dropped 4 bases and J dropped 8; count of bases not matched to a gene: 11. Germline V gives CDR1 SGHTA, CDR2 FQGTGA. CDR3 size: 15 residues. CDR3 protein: CASSSGQAWGDEQFF. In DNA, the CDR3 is TGTGCCAGCAGCTCCGGACAGGCGTGGGGCGATGAGCAGTTCTTC.

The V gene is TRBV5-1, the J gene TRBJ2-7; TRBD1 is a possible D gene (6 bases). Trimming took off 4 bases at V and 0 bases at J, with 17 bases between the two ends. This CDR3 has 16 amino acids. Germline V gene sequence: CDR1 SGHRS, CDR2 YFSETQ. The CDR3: CASSPQGRVPSYEQYF. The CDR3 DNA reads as TGCGCCAGCAGCCCCCAGGGGCGGGTGCCCTCCTACGAGCAGTACTTC.

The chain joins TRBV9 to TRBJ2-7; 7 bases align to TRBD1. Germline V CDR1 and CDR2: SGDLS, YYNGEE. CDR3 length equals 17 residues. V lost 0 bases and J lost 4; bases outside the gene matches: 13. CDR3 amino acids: CASSVGHTGQRMYEQYF. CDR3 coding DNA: TGTGCCAGCAGCGTAGGGCACACGGGACAGCGTATGTACGAGCAGTACTTC.

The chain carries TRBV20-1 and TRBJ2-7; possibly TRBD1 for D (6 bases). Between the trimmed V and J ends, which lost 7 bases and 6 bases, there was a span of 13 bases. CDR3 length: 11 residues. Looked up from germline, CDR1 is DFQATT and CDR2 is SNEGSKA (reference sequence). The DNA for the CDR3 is TGCAGTGTTTTGGACAGAGGCGAGCAGTACTTC. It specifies CSVLDRGEQYF.

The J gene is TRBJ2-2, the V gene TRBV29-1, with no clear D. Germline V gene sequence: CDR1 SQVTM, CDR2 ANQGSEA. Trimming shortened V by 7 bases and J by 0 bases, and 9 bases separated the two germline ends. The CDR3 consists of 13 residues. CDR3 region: CSGKQANTGELFF. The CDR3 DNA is TGCAGCGGGAAGCAAGCGAACACCGGGGAGCTGTTTTTT.

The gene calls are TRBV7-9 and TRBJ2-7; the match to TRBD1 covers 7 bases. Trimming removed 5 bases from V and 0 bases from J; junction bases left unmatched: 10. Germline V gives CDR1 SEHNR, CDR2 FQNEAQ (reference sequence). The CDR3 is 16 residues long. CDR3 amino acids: CASSGPGTETSYEQYF. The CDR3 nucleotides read TGTGCCAGCAGCGGACCCGGGACAGAGACCTCCTACGAGCAGTACTTC.

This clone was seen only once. CDR3 DNA sequence: TGTGCCAGCAGCTTTAGTGGACTAGCGGGAGTTAATGAGCAGTTCTTC. Translating gives CASSFSGLAGVNEQFF. This rearrangement joins TRBV7-9 to TRBJ2-1; 13 bases match TRBD2. CDR3 size: 16 residues. Unmatched junction bases numbered 6, after V lost 3 bases and J lost 7 bases. Germline V gene lookup returns CDR1 SEHNR and CDR2 FQNEAQ (reference sequence).

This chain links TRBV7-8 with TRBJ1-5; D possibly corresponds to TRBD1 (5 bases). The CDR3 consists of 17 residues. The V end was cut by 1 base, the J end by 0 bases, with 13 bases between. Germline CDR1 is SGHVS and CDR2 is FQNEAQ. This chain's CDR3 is CASSLGGAAYSNQPQHF. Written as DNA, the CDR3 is TGTGCCAGCAGCTTAGGCGGGGCAGCTTATAGCAATCAGCCCCAGCATTTT.

CDR3: CASSLAPSSGGELFF. The CDR3 DNA is TGCGCCAGCAGCTTGGCCCCGAGTTCCGGCGGGGAGCTGTTTTTT. The chain links TRBV5-1 to TRBJ2-2; D is uncertain. Germline CDR1 is SGHRS and CDR2 is YFSETQ. The CDR3 sequence is 15 residues long. V lost 0 bases, J lost 7 bases, and 13 bases lay in between.